The 4 T cell receptor beta chains below all came from one sample that was sequenced in a study of a mutant IDH1 vaccine in newly diagnosed glioma. For these receptors, no antigen is known. This table comes from immunoSEQ multiplex PCR, and its TCRdb copy is limited to in-frame clones, with some not included. The sample carries tens of thousands of clones, roughly 86% recorded once. Time point specified: week 35, safety follow-up. Every single dose of the vaccine, 300 ug of mutant IDH1 20-mer peptide, came with topical imiquimod. The material was PBMCs, obtained from a glioma patient whose treatment included an IDH1 peptide vaccine. The receptors were gathered from a man between 25 and 39 years old with glioma.

CDR3 DNA sequence: TGTGCCAGCAGCTTCCAGGGGGCTGGGGCCAACGTCCTGACTTTC. As protein: CASSFQGAGANVLTF. V and J are TRBV7-2 and TRBJ2-6, with 7 nucleotides matching TRBD1. V lost 3 bases to trimming and J lost 2 bases; unmatched junction nucleotides: 1. Germline V gene lookup returns CDR1 SGHTA and CDR2 FQGNSA. This CDR3 contains 15 residues. Together with reference TRBV7-2 and TRBJ2-6, the CDR3 gives the full variable domain: GAGVSQSPSNKVTEKGKDVELRCDPISGHTALYWYRQSLGQGLEFLIYFQGNSAPDKSGLPSDRFSAERTGGSVSTLTIQRTQQEDSAVYLCASSFQGAGANVLTFGAGSRLTVL.

The chain joins TRBV9 to TRBJ1-1, with D unclear. Trimming stripped 4 bases from V and 8 bases from J, with 18 bases between. The V gene's germline CDR1 is SGDLS and CDR2 YYNGEE. The CDR3 extends over 14 amino acids. CDR3 sequence (DNA): TGTGCCAGCAGCACATCACCGGTCCCCCAGGAAGCTTTCTTT. Residues: CASSTSPVPQEAFF.

V gene TRBV28 combines with J gene TRBJ2-1, with D perhaps matching TRBD2 (6 bases). Deletions cut 5 bases from V and 0 bases from J, with 14 bases between. Germline V gene lookup returns CDR1 MDHEN and CDR2 SYDVKM. The CDR3 has 16 amino acids. The CDR3 bases are TGTGCCAGCAGTACTAAGGGCGGGGTCTCCTACAATGAGCAGTTCTTC. It translates to CASSTKGGVSYNEQFF.

V and J are TRBV18 and TRBJ1-5, with D uncertain. CDR1 and CDR2 (germline): KGHSH, LQKENI. This CDR3 spans 16 amino acids. Trimming removed 0 bases at V and 0 bases at J, with 9 bases between. The CDR3 reads CASSPPGDYSNQPQHF. The CDR3 bases are TGTGCCAGCTCACCACCAGGCGACTATAGCAATCAGCCCCAGCATTTT.